Included here is one T cell receptor beta chain sequence, with context. These data are taken from a study of blood T cell repertoires in COVID-19. Per the authors' pipeline: Nucleated cell number was recorded as an estimate derived from reference gene primer amplification. Here immunoSEQ multiplex PCR was the method, and the copy in TCRdb shows in-frame clones only, minus some. The V and J calls and the clone size are those of that table, but D and trimming were determined from the DNA. The sample has 25,000 to 30,000 clones, about 83% seen once. V was pared by 0 bases and J by 4 bases, with 2 bases of the junction left unmatched. This CDR3 is built from 15 residues. Germline V lookup: CDR1 SGHNT, CDR2 YYREEE (reference sequence).

This clonotype was sampled from a human donor in a cohort sampled during active COVID-19. The sequencing sample was made of peripheral blood. This sequence joins TRBV5-4 and TRBJ2-5; 11 bases map to TRBD2. Here the CDR3 reads CASSLVAGGGETQYF. Written as DNA, the CDR3 is TGTGCCAGCAGCTTGGTAGCGGGGGGGGGAGAGACCCAGTACTTC.